This T cell receptor beta chain was sequenced in a study of blood T cell repertoires in COVID-19. Across the whole study: Material from acute and convalescent COVID-19 was sourced from the United States, Italy and Spain. T cells, B-cell-depleted T cells, or PBMCs provided the cDNA or gDNA that served as material.

The authors' processing: Cell counts per sample came from amplifying reference gene primers. Assay: immunoSEQ multiplex PCR; the TCRdb copy retains only in-frame clones and omits some. For V, J and clone size, that table is used; D and trimming come from the DNA. The sample comprises hundreds of thousands of clones, around 84% of which are singletons, and 1% to 1.5% rests with the top ten. The CDR3 spans 13 residues. V lost 5 bases to trimming and J lost 4 bases, with 12 bases between them. In germline, CDR1 is MNHEY, CDR2 SVGEGT. The sequencing sample was made of peripheral blood. The chain links TRBV6-2 or TRBV6-3 to TRBJ2-7; a weak D match, TRBD1 (6 bases). The clonotype comes from a man between 65 and 80 years old with acute or convalescent COVID-19. CDR3 nucleotide sequence: TGTGCCAGCAGTCGAGGACAGTTTTACGAGCAGTACTTC. Protein: CASSRGQFYEQYF.